This T cell receptor beta chain was recovered during a study of Tregs in tolerant kidney transplant recipients. Looking at the study overall: An approximately 3-day belatacept mixed lymphocyte reaction, sometimes plus 5-day graft donor restimulation, preceded CD4+CD25+CD127- sorting. Antibodies separated recipient from donor cells.

Points on this clone: Its antigen remains unidentified.

Assay: immunoSEQ multiplex PCR; the TCRdb copy retains only in-frame clones and omits some. Of just under 20,000 clones detected, about 71% appear once; the ten largest clones hold 3.4%. Regarding the study as a whole: Few patients were studied, so findings need validation in larger groups. No direct test of biological reproducibility was done here.

Germline values: CDR1 MNHNS, CDR2 SASEGT. V was trimmed by 6 bases and J by 7 bases, leaving 9 bases between them. The CDR3 covers 12 residues. The rearrangement uses TRBV6-1 and TRBJ2-2; maybe TRBD2 (5 bases). This TCR came from a human donor in good health. Source material: Tregs from blood cultured with allogeneic cells. The CDR3 bases are TGTGCCAGCAGCGTGGAGGTCGGGGAGCTGTTTTTT. This translates into CASSVEVGELFF.